The 7 T cell receptor beta chains below all came from one sample that was sequenced in a study of T cell changes during pregnancy in multiple sclerosis. Profiled with immunoSEQ multiplex PCR; TCRdb holds only in-frame clones, not every one. The table has roughly 53,000 clones, about 90% seen once. The sequencing used CD4+ T cells from peripheral blood mononuclear cells, collected in the second trimester of pregnancy. The receptors shown here come from a female donor in good health, enrolled as a control in a pregnancy study.

CDR3 region: CASRGLATTGELFF. Written as DNA, the CDR3 is TGTGCCAGCAGAGGACTAGCGACCACCGGGGAGCTGTTTTTT. The chain links TRBV2 to TRBJ2-2, with TRBD2 matching over 9 bases. The CDR3 consists of 14 residues. V dropped 6 bases and J dropped 4; count of bases not matched to a gene: 3. The germline CDR1 and CDR2 sequences are SNHLY and FYNNEI. The full variable domain, its missing parts supplied by reference TRBV2 and TRBJ2-2, is EPEVTQTPSHQVTQMGQEVILRCVPISNHLYFYWYRQILGQKVEFLVSFYNNEISEKSEIFDDQFSVERPDGSNFTLKIRSTKLEDSAMYFCASRGLATTGELFFGEGSRLTVL.

The V and J genes are TRBV27 and TRBJ2-7, with D perhaps TRBD1 (5 bases). Germline V gene lookup returns CDR1 MNHEY and CDR2 SMNVEV (reference sequence). This CDR3 spans 13 amino acids. Trimming took 1 base from V and 6 from J, leaving 10 bases between them. CDR3 nucleotide sequence: TGTGCCAGCAGTTTATTATCTGGGGCCGAGCAGTACTTC. It encodes CASSLLSGAEQYF.

CDR3 sequence reads: CAISEIAGGGTDTQYF. CDR3 nucleotide sequence: TGTGCCATCAGTGAGATAGCGGGGGGGGGCACAGATACGCAGTATTTT. The chain couples TRBV10-3 to TRBJ2-3; 11 bases map to TRBD2. This CDR3 has 16 residues. Trimming at V came to 2 bases and at J to 1 base, leaving 2 bases not matched to a gene. Germline loops: CDR1 ENHRY, CDR2 SYGVKD.

The V gene is TRBV7-2, the J gene TRBJ2-7; TRBD2 might be the D (5 bases). V was trimmed by 5 bases and J by 3 bases, leaving 14 bases between them. CDR3 size: 14 residues. Germline loops: CDR1 SGHTA, CDR2 FQGNSA. CDR3 protein: CASSEGGGLYEQYF. Written as DNA, the CDR3 is TGTGCCAGCAGCGAAGGCGGCGGACTCTACGAGCAGTACTTC.

This chain links TRBV5-1 with TRBJ2-3; 9 bases line up with TRBD1. Germline CDR1 SGHRS, CDR2 YFSETQ. CDR3 size: 14 residues. V gave up 3 bases and J gave up 3 bases; unmatched junction bases: 2. The CDR3 DNA reads TGCGCCAGCAGCTGGACAGGGGAGACAGATACGCAGTATTTT. Amino acids: CASSWTGETDTQYF.

The chain combines TRBV27 with TRBJ1-1; 9 bases align to TRBD1. This CDR3 has 15 amino acids. V dropped 6 bases and J dropped 4; count of bases not matched to a gene: 9. Germline loops: CDR1 MNHEY, CDR2 SMNVEV (reference sequence). This CDR3 is CASRREKTGGTEAFF. The CDR3 coding sequence is TGTGCCAGCAGAAGGGAAAAGACAGGGGGCACTGAAGCTTTCTTT.

CDR3 protein: CASSGWGGGMNTEAFF. The DNA of the CDR3 is TGTGCCAGCAGTGGATGGGGAGGGGGTATGAACACTGAAGCTTTCTTT. The chain carries TRBV6-1 and TRBJ1-1; tentatively, D is TRBD1 (6 bases). The CDR3 length is 16 residues. Germline assignment: CDR1 MNHNS and CDR2 SASEGT. V lost 4 bases, J lost 0 bases, and 15 bases lay in between.